Shown below are 14 T cell receptor beta chains from a single sample sequenced in a study of cytomegalovirus exposure and HLA in healthy donors. The PCR contained 60 Vbeta and 13 Jbeta primers. This table comes from immunoSEQ multiplex PCR, and its TCRdb copy is limited to in-frame clones, with some not included. This sample has some 76,000 clones, with 70% to 90% found just once. Input material: PBMCs. These receptors originate from a woman between 25 and 40 years old in good health and CMV-seronegative.

The chain couples TRBV9 to TRBJ1-5; D might be TRBD1 (6 bases). CDR1 SGDLS and CDR2 YYNGEE come from the germline V gene. The CDR3 length is 15 residues. The V end was cut by 4 bases, the J end by 7 bases, with 18 bases between. The CDR3 region is CASSPYGGAEQPQHF. CDR3 in DNA: TGTGCCAGCAGCCCCTATGGGGGGGCCGAGCAGCCCCAGCATTTT.

The chain is built from TRBV5-8 and TRBJ1-1, with a possible D match to TRBD1 (6 bases). The germline CDR1 and CDR2 sequences are SGHTS and YDEGEE. CDR3 length: 12 amino acids. V shed 6 bases and J shed 2 bases, with 8 bases lying between them. The CDR3 DNA reads as TGTGCCAGCACCAGGGGTAACACTGAAGCTTTCTTT. Translation gives CASTRGNTEAFF.

This chain joins TRBV28 and TRBJ1-4, with 11 bases fitting TRBD1. The J segment lost 8 bases and the V segment lost 5 bases, leaving 10 bases of the junction unmatched. Germline V gene sequence: CDR1 MDHEN, CDR2 SYDVKM. There are 16 residues in the CDR3. The CDR3 loop reads CASSPQGTGGREKLFF. CDR3 sequence (DNA): TGTGCCAGCAGTCCTCAGGGGACAGGGGGACGGGAAAAACTGTTTTTT.

The gene calls are TRBV11-2 and TRBJ2-3; the D is unclear. The CDR3 consists of 13 residues. In germline, CDR1 is SGHAT, CDR2 FQNNGV. Deletions cut 5 bases from V and 4 bases from J, with 10 bases between. CDR3 nucleotides: TGTGCCAGCAGCCTAGGCGGAGCAGATACGCAGTATTTT. Protein product: CASSLGGADTQYF.

This clone was observed once. The V and J genes are TRBV7-9 and TRBJ2-7; 9 nucleotides match TRBD1. Germline V gene lookup returns CDR1 SEHNR and CDR2 FQNEAQ (reference sequence). The V segment lost 0 bases and the J segment 4 bases; nucleotides outside the gene matches: 4. This CDR3 has 15 amino acids. This CDR3 is CASSLAGQGPYEQYF. CDR3 DNA sequence: TGTGCCAGCAGCTTAGCGGGACAGGGACCTTACGAGCAGTACTTC.

The chain is built from TRBV4-2 and TRBJ2-7; 8 bases line up with TRBD2. Germline V gene lookup returns CDR1 LGHNA and CDR2 YNFKEQ. The CDR3 contains 18 residues. Unmatched junction bases numbered 11, after V lost 0 bases and J lost 1 base. The CDR3 nucleotides are TGTGCCAGCAGCCAAGAAAAGGGGTGGACTAGCTCGTCCTACGAGCAGTACTTC. It codes for CASSQEKGWTSSSYEQYF.

The rearrangement joins TRBV28 to TRBJ2-4, with 11 bases that match TRBD2. V dropped 0 bases and J dropped 4; count of bases not matched to a gene: 5. The CDR3 contains 17 residues. Germline assignment: CDR1 MDHEN and CDR2 SYDVKM. CDR3 amino acids: CASSLWASGRIKNIQYF. CDR3 in DNA: TGTGCCAGCAGTTTATGGGCTAGCGGGAGGATTAAAAACATTCAGTACTTC.

The rearrangement uses TRBV19 and TRBJ1-5; possibly TRBD1 for D (6 bases). With 1 base removed from V and 2 bases from J, the gap between germline ends came to 9 bases. CDR3 length: 15 amino acids. The germline gives CDR1 LNHDA, CDR2 SQIVND (reference sequence). DNA of the CDR3: TGTGCCAGTAGTATAGGGGCAGGGGGCAATCAGCCCCAGCATTTT. It is translated as CASSIGAGGNQPQHF. Looking up the rest from reference TRBV19 and TRBJ1-5 gives the full variable domain: DGGITQSPKYLFRKEGQNVTLSCEQNLNHDAMYWYRQDPGQGLRLIYYSQIVNDFQKGDIAEGYSVSREKKESFPLTVTSAQKNPTAFYLCASSIGAGGNQPQHFGDGTRLSIL.

V gene TRBV7-8 combines with J gene TRBJ1-2; 7 bases fit TRBD1. Trimming cost V 0 bases and J 7 bases; bases outside gene matches: 8. This CDR3 region has 15 residues. Per germline, CDR1 SGHVS and CDR2 FQNEAQ. This CDR3 is CASSLAGRGDGGYTF. The CDR3 nucleotides are TGTGCCAGCAGCTTAGCGGGCAGGGGGGACGGTGGCTACACCTTC.

The genes are TRBV7-2 and TRBJ2-7; 13 bases fit TRBD2. This CDR3 region has 17 residues. Germline V gene data show CDR1 as SGHTA and CDR2 as FQGNSA. J was trimmed by 4 bases and V by 5 bases; bases with no gene match: 11. CDR3: CASSPTGTSGNSYEQYF. As DNA, the CDR3 is TGTGCCAGCAGCCCCACCGGGACTAGCGGGAATTCTTACGAGCAGTACTTC. The entire variable domain, with the rest obtained from reference TRBV7-2 and TRBJ2-7, is as follows: GAGVSQSPSNKVTEKGKDVELRCDPISGHTALYWYRQSLGQGLEFLIYFQGNSAPDKSGLPSDRFSAERTGGSVSTLTIQRTQQEDSAVYLCASSPTGTSGNSYEQYFGPGTRLTVT.

The chain has TRBV9 and TRBJ2-7; 9 bases fit TRBD2. The CDR3 loop spans 17 amino acids. Trimming cost V 4 bases and J 0 bases; bases outside gene matches: 11. CDR1 and CDR2 from the germline V gene are SGDLS and YYNGEE. CDR3 loop: CASSPHAGTSSSYEQYF. For the CDR3, the DNA is TGTGCCAGCAGCCCACACGCCGGGACTAGCAGCTCCTACGAGCAGTACTTC.

The V call is TRBV10-1, the J call TRBJ2-2; TRBD2 agrees at 12 bases. Unmatched junction bases numbered 1, after V lost 0 bases and J lost 5 bases. The CDR3 has 16 amino acids. Germline V gives CDR1 WNHNN, CDR2 SYGVQD (reference sequence). The CDR3: CASSESGTSGTGELFF. In nucleotides, the CDR3 is TGCGCCAGCAGTGAGTCCGGGACTAGCGGGACCGGGGAGCTGTTTTTT.

The V call is TRBV4-2, the J call TRBJ2-5; tentatively, D is TRBD2 (6 bases). Judging by the DNA end, TRBJ2-7 fits better; the J call may be wrong. The CDR3 has 16 residues. Germline V gene data show CDR1 as LGHNA and CDR2 as YNFKEQ. The CDR3 spells CASSQDSAGLSYEQYF. CDR3 sequence (DNA): TGTGCCAGCAGCCAAGATAGTGCGGGATTATCCTACGAGCAGTACTTC.

The chain has TRBV4-3 and TRBJ2-7, with 7 bases that match TRBD2. The junction had 7 bases not matched to a gene; V was cut back by 0 bases and J by 2 bases. The germline V gene has CDR1 LGHNA and CDR2 YSLEER. This CDR3 has 16 residues. The CDR3 DNA reads TGCGCCAGCAGCCAAGATCTGGCTAGCGGTCCCTACGAGCAGTACTTC. It codes for CASSQDLASGPYEQYF.